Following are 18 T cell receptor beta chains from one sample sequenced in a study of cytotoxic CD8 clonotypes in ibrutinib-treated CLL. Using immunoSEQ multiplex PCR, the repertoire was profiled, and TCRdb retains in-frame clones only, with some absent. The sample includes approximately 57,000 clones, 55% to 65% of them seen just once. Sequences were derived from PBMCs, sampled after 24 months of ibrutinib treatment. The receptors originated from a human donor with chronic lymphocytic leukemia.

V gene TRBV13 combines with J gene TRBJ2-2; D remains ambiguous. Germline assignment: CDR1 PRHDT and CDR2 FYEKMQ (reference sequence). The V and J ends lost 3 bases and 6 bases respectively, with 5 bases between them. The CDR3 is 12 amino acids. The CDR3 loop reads CASSFGPGELFF. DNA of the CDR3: TGTGCCAGCAGCTTCGGGCCCGGGGAGCTGTTTTTT.

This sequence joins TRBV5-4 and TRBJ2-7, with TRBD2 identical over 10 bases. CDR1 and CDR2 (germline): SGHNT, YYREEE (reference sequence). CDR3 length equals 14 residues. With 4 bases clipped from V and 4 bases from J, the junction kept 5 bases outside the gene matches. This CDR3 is CASSGGLARYEQYF. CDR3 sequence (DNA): TGTGCCAGCAGCGGGGGACTAGCGAGATACGAGCAGTACTTC.

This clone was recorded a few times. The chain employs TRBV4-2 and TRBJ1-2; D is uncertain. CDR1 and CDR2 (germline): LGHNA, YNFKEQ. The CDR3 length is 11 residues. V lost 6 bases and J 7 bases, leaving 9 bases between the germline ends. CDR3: CASSGRFGYTF. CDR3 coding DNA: TGTGCCAGCAGTGGCCGGTTTGGCTACACCTTC.

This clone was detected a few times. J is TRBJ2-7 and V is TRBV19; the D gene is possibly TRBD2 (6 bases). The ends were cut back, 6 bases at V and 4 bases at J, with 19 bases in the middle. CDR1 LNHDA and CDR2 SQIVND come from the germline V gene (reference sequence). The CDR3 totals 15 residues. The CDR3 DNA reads TGTGCCAGTAGCACCAATTCGGGGGAAATATACGAGCAGTACGTC. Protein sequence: CASSTNSGEIYEQYV.

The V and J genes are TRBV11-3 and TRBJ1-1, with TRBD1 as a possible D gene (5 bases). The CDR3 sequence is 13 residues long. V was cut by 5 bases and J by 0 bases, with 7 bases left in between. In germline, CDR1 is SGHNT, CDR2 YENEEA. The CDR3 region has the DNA TGTGCCAGCAGCAGGGGCATGAACACTGAAGCTTTCTTT. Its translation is CASSRGMNTEAFF.

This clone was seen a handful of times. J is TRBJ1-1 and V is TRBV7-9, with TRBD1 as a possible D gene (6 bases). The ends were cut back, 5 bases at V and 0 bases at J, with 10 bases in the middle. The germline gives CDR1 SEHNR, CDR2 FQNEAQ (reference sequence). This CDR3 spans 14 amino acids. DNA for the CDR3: TGTGCCAGCAGCCCCGGGACAATGAACACTGAAGCTTTCTTT. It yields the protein CASSPGTMNTEAFF.

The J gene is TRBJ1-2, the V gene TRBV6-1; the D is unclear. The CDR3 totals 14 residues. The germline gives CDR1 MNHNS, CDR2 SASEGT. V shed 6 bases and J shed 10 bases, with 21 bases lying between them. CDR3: CASSPEHKTLVYTF. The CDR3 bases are TGTGCCAGCAGCCCCGAACACAAGACGTTGGTCTACACCTTC.

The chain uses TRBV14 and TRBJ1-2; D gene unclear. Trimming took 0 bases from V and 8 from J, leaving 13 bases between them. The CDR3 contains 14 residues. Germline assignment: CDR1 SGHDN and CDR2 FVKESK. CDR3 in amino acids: CASSQDNLPWGYTF. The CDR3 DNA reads TGTGCCAGCAGCCAAGATAACTTGCCGTGGGGCTACACCTTC.

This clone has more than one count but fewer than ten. The CDR3 sequence is CASSLQGEKLFF. The CDR3 region has the DNA TGCGCCAGCAGCTTGCAGGGTGAAAAACTGTTTTTT. The chain couples TRBV5-1 to TRBJ1-4, with D perhaps matching TRBD1 (5 bases). Germline V lookup: CDR1 SGHRS, CDR2 YFSETQ. V lost 1 base and J lost 7, with 5 bases in between. The CDR3 is 12 amino acids.

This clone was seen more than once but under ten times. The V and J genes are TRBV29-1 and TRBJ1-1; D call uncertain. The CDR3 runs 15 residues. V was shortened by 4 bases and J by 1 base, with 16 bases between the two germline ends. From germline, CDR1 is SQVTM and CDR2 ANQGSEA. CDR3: CSVVALGLQNTEAFF. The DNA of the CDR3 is TGCAGCGTTGTGGCACTTGGACTACAGAACACTGAAGCTTTCTTT.

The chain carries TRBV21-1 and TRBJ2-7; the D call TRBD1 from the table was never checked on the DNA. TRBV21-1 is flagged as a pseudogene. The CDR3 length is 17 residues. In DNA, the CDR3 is TGTGCCAGCAGCACGGATTTAGGACAGGGGGCCTTCTACGAGCAGTACTTC. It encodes CASSTDLGQGAFYEQYF.

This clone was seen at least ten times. The chain's CDR3 is CASSLMTARPSDTQYF. CDR3 DNA: TGTGCCAGCAGCTTAATGACAGCCCGACCTTCCGATACGCAGTATTTT. The chain combines TRBV7-6 with TRBJ2-3; D may be TRBD1 (5 bases). The CDR3 totals 16 residues. V was shortened by 2 bases and J by 6 bases, with 18 bases between the two germline ends. CDR1 and CDR2 from the germline V gene are SGHVS and FNYEAQ.

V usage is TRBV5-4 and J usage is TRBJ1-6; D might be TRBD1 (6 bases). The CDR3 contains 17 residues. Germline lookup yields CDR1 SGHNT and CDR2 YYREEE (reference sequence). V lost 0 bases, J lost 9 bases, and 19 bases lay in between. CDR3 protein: CASSLGTTGLGSSPLHF. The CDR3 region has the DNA TGTGCCAGCAGCTTGGGAACCACAGGGCTAGGCAGTTCACCCCTCCACTTT.

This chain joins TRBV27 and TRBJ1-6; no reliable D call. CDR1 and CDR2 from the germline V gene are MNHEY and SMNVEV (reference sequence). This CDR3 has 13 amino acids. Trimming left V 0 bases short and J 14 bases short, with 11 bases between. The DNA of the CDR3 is TGTGCCAGCAGTTTATCCCGGAGACACTCCCTCCACTTT. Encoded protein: CASSLSRRHSLHF.

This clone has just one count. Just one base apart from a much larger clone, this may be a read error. CDR3 coding DNA: TGCGCCAGCAGCTCCACCGGGACAGGGGTAGGGCAGCTCTTC. Translating gives CASSSTGTGVGQLF. The rearrangement uses TRBV5-1 and TRBJ2-1; 10 nucleotides line up with TRBD1. Germline V gives CDR1 SGHRS, CDR2 YFSETQ. CDR3 length: 14 amino acids.

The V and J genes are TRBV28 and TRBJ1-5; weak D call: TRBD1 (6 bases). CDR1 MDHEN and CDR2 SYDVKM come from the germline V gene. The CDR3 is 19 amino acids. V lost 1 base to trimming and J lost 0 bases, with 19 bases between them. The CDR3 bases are TGTGCCAGCAGTTTATTGGTGGGGTGGGGGGGCGATAGCAATCAGCCCCAGCATTTT. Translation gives CASSLLVGWGGDSNQPQHF.

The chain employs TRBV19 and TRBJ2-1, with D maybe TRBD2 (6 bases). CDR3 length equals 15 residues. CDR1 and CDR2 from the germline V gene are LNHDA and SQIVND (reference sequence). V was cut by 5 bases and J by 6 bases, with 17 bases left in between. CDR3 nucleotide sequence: TGTGCCAGTAGTTATCTGCGGGGAGGCATCAATGAGCAGTTCTTC. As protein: CASSYLRGGINEQFF.

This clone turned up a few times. This chain's CDR3 is CASSLSRVLANYGYTF. Written as DNA, the CDR3 is TGTGCCAGCAGCTTGAGCAGGGTCCTGGCTAACTATGGCTACACCTTC. This rearrangement joins TRBV5-5 to TRBJ1-2; D may be TRBD1 (5 bases). This CDR3 is 16 amino acids long. Germline values: CDR1 SGHKS, CDR2 YYEKEE (reference sequence). Trimming shortened V by 1 base and J by 0 bases, and 13 bases separated the two germline ends.